The present entry profiles one TCR beta chain with its context. Its specific antigen is unknown. No per-base quality is available; no much larger clone lies one base away. Healthy HIV-negative adults with no recently reported acute infections or vaccinations were included as donors. All donors were Caucasian adults living in Nashville, Tennessee, USA. Magnetic negative selection was used to enrich CD4+ T cells, after which naive cells were positively selected on CD45RA and the negative fraction became the memory subset. After blood collection by leukapheresis, PBMCs were isolated using Ficoll-Histopaque density gradient centrifugation and then cryopreserved in the vapor phase of liquid nitrogen. Analytical flow cytometry was used to check the purity and quantity of each magnetically sorted T cell population. Genomic DNA was isolated from every sorted fraction and measured by UV absorbance on a Nanodrop 2000c.

TCR CDR3 regions were amplified from genomic DNA by multiplex PCR using the deep immunoSEQ assay. For each cell subset, the extracted genomic DNA was distributed evenly across all wells of several immunoSEQ 96-well plates, and each plate served as one replicate. For sorted subsets, around 200 ng genomic DNA, equal to 30,000 or so T cell genomes, was loaded into each replicate PCR. The purified libraries were quantified using a Qubit 3.0 fluorometer, sized with a Bioanalyzer 2100, and then quantified again using the KAPA Library Quantification kit. A separate single-read 150-cycle Illumina NextSeq 550 flow cell was used to sequence each immunoSEQ 96-well plate. In the original analysis: The immunoSEQ output contained only junctional sequences without quality scores, so filtering could not match that applied to full-length reads. To assign V/J genes and CDR3, sequences were annotated against IMGT germline references using PyIR, a Python wrapper for IgBLAST v1.9. Reads were filtered out if the reads had weak V/J assignments (E-value above 1e-6), no CDR3, stop codons, out-of-frame junctions, or ambiguous translated residues. V3J clonotypes were defined as sequences sharing an identical inferred V gene, J gene, and CDR3 amino acid sequence. The percentage overlap between two repertoires was calculated by dividing the number of shared unique clonotypes by the size of the smaller repertoire. Repertoire richness was assessed with RTK rarefaction, the Chao1 estimator, and Recon v2.1 estimates of unobserved clonotypes. Generation probabilities for all TCRbeta clonotypes obtained by the gDNA method from four donors were computed using OLGA. Not all clones reach the TCRdb copy of this immuneACCESS table, which keeps in-frame sequences only. Checked studies attribute under half of the gap to unresolved V genes and leave the rest unexplained. D and trimming were read from the DNA, whereas the V and J calls and clone size are those reported in that table. In all, the sample holds under 2,500,000 clones, and under 97% of those were seen once. 0.1% to 0.15% of the sample is in the top ten clones.

This record belongs to a study of shared clonotypes between healthy human individuals (dated by TCRdb to the early 2020s). Some background on the complete study: The cohort comprised a couple of women and a few men aged 18 to 49 years. Leukapheresis yielded between about 0.8 and 8.9 billion PBMCs per donor. Libraries were prepared and TCR repertoires were sequenced by different laboratories using diverse techniques, in order to increase sequencing depth and limit assay-specific biases. To estimate repertoire size and how much clonotypes are shared between individuals, the study performed deep sequencing of blood TCR repertoires from about 5 healthy adults. For each donor, three plates each were used for CD4 naive and CD4 memory, two plates were used for CD8 naive, and one plate was used for CD8 memory. Study-wide findings and limitations: Sampling was restricted to blood, and TCR repertoires in tissues likely differ from the TCR repertoires found in blood. Incomplete sequencing was indicated by rarefaction of sorted-subset datasets, despite the large sequencing depth. Estimated clonotype richness was generally larger for naive than for memory subsets. The small number of donors limited the genetic and exposure-history diversity represented. When four donors were compared, the shared fraction of clonotypes was around 5% for naive CD4, 3.5% to 4% for naive CD8, 2% to 2.5% for memory CD4, and 0.35% to 0.4% for memory CD8. Higher generation probabilities were observed for clonotypes shared by all four sorted-subset donors than for non-shared clonotypes. Pairwise subsampling led to the expectation that sequencing depth would affect the degree of clonotype sharing among donors.

Sample: naive CD4+ T cells sorted from blood. The sample's cell subset or site label is to be understood as: CD45RA+ positively selected. The receptor's source is a man aged 18-30 years in good health.

The DNA sequence is as follows: TGTGCCAGCAGTGAATTAGGAAGGACCGACCCCACCGGGGAGCTGTTTTTT. Its protein is CASSELGRTDPTGELFF. The V and J segments used are TRBV25-1 and TRBJ2-2, with the D gene not clear enough to name. At the junction V is shortened by 1 base and J by 4 bases, with 16 bases in between. CDR1 MGHDK and CDR2 SYGVNS are derived from the germline V gene. The CDR3 numbers 17 residues from cysteine through phenylalanine. The CDR3 DNA has 51 bases and is translated from base 1.